These 28 T cell receptor beta chains originate from one sample sequenced in a study of identical twins. A single record per CDR3 protein comes from TCRdb applying MiXCR to the 5' RACE reads. This table has some 1,700,000 distinct CDR3 sequences, about 32% appearing once. The sequenced sample consisted of cord blood. These receptor sequences come from a newborn girl in good health.

This clonotype has just one count. The chain combines TRBV4-1 with TRBJ1-2; perhaps TRBD1 as D (5 bases). Germline CDR1 is MGHRA and CDR2 is YSYEKL. V was shortened by 2 bases and J by 2 bases, with 9 bases between the two germline ends. CDR3 size: 14 residues. The CDR3, as DNA: TGCGCCAGCAGCCAATGCGGGGCCAACTATGGCTACACCTTC. Translation: CASSQCGANYGYTF.

The CDR3 coding sequence is TGTGCCAGCAGTCTCTTTTATAGCAGGGGGGAGCTGTTTTTT. Translating gives CASSLFYSRGELFF. V is TRBV27 and J is TRBJ2-2, with D uncertain. Germline V CDR1 and CDR2: MNHEY, SMNVEV (reference sequence). The germline V and J ends were trimmed by 5 bases and 8 bases, with 15 bases remaining between them. The CDR3 has 14 amino acids.

The chain uses TRBV19 and TRBJ2-7; 9 bases are a match to TRBD1. The CDR3 covers 15 residues. V lost 5 bases and J lost 7; bases outside the gene matches: 12. Germline V gene lookup returns CDR1 LNHDA and CDR2 SQIVND (reference sequence). CDR3 protein: CASSFRDRANNEQYF. CDR3 bases: TGTGCCAGTAGTTTCCGGGACAGGGCCAACAATGAGCAGTACTTC.

V and J are TRBV12-3 or TRBV12-4 and TRBJ1-1, with no clear D. The V gene lost 7 bases and the J gene lost 6 bases, with 15 bases spanning the gap. There are 13 residues in the CDR3. Here the CDR3 DNA reads TGTGCCAGCACCCCGGAGGGTTCCCCTGAAGCTTTCTTT. Its translation is CASTPEGSPEAFF.

This clonotype occurred many times. At one end the junction does not follow the germline gene, possibly because of a read error. The chain recombines TRBV19 with TRBJ1-5, with a tentative D call TRBD1 (6 bases). The CDR3 is 13 amino acids. CDR1 is LNHDA and CDR2 is SQIVND in the germline V gene (reference sequence). CDR3 coding DNA: TGTGCCAGCAGTATTACAGGGAATCAGCCCCAGCATTTT. Its protein product is CASSITGNQPQHF.

This clonotype was seen a single time. The chain recombines TRBV29-1 with TRBJ2-2; 9 bases fit TRBD1. V lost 3 bases to trimming and J lost 9 bases; unmatched junction nucleotides: 5. Per germline, CDR1 SQVTM and CDR2 ANQGSEA. The CDR3 is 13 residues long. The CDR3 coding sequence is TGCAGCGTTGAGGTCGGGACAGGGAGGGAGCTGTTTTTT. Translating gives CSVEVGTGRELFF.

The sample holds many counts of this clonotype. The chain employs TRBV5-1 and TRBJ2-3; D unclear. V was shortened by 4 bases and J by 2 bases, with 8 bases between the two germline ends. The CDR3 is 13 residues long. In germline, CDR1 is SGHRS, CDR2 YFSETQ. CDR3 sequence: CASSPAYTDTQYF. The CDR3 DNA is TGCGCCAGCAGCCCTGCTTACACAGATACGCAGTATTTT.

The V and J genes are TRBV7-9 and TRBJ1-4; D is unresolved. CDR1 and CDR2 (germline): SEHNR, FQNEAQ (reference sequence). This CDR3 has 16 residues. V was cut by 5 bases and J by 0 bases, with 13 bases left in between. The DNA for the CDR3 is TGTGCCAGCAGCACCCACAGAGGCCCAACTAATGAAAAACTGTTTTTT. Translation: CASSTHRGPTNEKLFF.

The J gene is TRBJ2-3, the V gene TRBV9; a weak D match, TRBD2 (6 bases). CDR3 length: 16 residues. Trimming cost V 1 base and J 0 bases, with 12 bases left between them. Per the germline V gene, CDR1 is SGDLS and CDR2 is YYNGEE. CDR3 DNA: TGTGCCAGCAGCGTACTGGCTAGCGAAAGCACAGATACGCAGTATTTT. It codes for CASSVLASESTDTQYF.

This clonotype appeared a few times. A much larger clone lies a single base off, so this may be a read error. The V gene is TRBV9, the J gene TRBJ2-1, with 8 bases aligning to TRBD1. V was pared by 0 bases and J by 4 bases, with 0 bases of the junction left unmatched. CDR3 size: 14 residues. Germline CDR1 reads SGDLS; CDR2 reads YYNGEE. The CDR3 DNA reads TGTGCCAGCAGCGTAGGGACAGGGTACAATGAGCAGTTCTTC. It codes for CASSVGTGYNEQFF.

The table lists this clonotype with a few counts. This sequence joins TRBV5-1 and TRBJ2-1; 12 bases agree with TRBD1. V shed 1 base, J shed 2 bases, and the junction held 4 bases outside the gene matches. CDR3 length: 17 residues. Germline CDR1 and CDR2: SGHRS and YFSETQ. The CDR3 region is CASSLKGQGAAYNEQFF. CDR3 coding DNA: TGCGCCAGCAGCTTGAAGGGACAGGGGGCAGCCTACAATGAGCAGTTCTTC.

This clonotype has only a few counts. The chain carries TRBV12-3 or TRBV12-4 and TRBJ2-7; 8 nucleotides agree with TRBD1. Trimming removed 1 base from V and 3 bases from J; junction bases left unmatched: 5. CDR3 length: 15 residues. The CDR3 DNA reads as TGTGCCAGCAGTTTAGGGACAGGGATTATCTACGAGCAGTACTTC. Encoded protein: CASSLGTGIIYEQYF.

J is TRBJ2-3 and V is TRBV6-4, with 9 bases fitting TRBD2. V lost 5 bases to trimming and J lost 4 bases; unmatched junction nucleotides: 7. The CDR3 has 15 amino acids. Germline-derived CDR1 and CDR2 are MRHNA and SNTAGT. CDR3 nucleotide sequence: TGTGCCAGCAGTCGGGCTAGCGGGACAGCAGATACGCAGTATTTT. This codes for CASSRASGTADTQYF.

This clonotype was detected a few times. This chain uses TRBV20-1 with TRBJ2-5, with D perhaps TRBD1 or TRBD2 (5 bases each). The length of the CDR3 is 15 residues. V was shortened by 3 bases and J by 2 bases, with 16 bases between the two germline ends. Germline CDR1 reads DFQATT; CDR2 reads SNEGSKA (reference sequence). CDR3 sequence reads: CSASLPQGPQETQYF. CDR3 nucleotides: TGCAGTGCTAGTCTCCCTCAGGGACCGCAAGAGACCCAGTACTTC.

The genes are TRBV25-1 and TRBJ1-2; 12 nucleotides line up with TRBD1. The CDR3 has 13 amino acids. CDR1 and CDR2 (germline): MGHDK, SYGVNS. V was pared by 6 bases and J by 6 bases, with 2 bases of the junction left unmatched. CDR3 nucleotide sequence: TGTGCCAGCAGGGGGGACAGGGGGCATGGCTACACCTTC. Translation: CASRGDRGHGYTF.

This clonotype was detected a few times. The chain is built from TRBV6-1 and TRBJ1-2; D gene ambiguous. From germline, CDR1 is MNHNS and CDR2 SASEGT. This CDR3 spans 13 amino acids. Trimming pared 1 base from V and 5 bases from J, leaving 8 bases between. The CDR3 DNA reads TGTGCCAGCAGTGAAGAGCGCCCGTATGGCTACACCTTC. Translating gives CASSEERPYGYTF.

This clonotype occurred a few times. The V call is TRBV5-1, the J call TRBJ2-6, with TRBD1 as a possible D gene (5 bases). This CDR3 is built from 16 residues. Deletions cut 0 bases from V and 4 bases from J, with 11 bases between. The V gene's germline CDR1 is SGHRS and CDR2 YFSETQ. CDR3 region: CASSLDAGSGANVLTF. CDR3 DNA sequence: TGCGCCAGCAGCTTGGACGCAGGGTCCGGGGCCAACGTCCTGACTTTC.

This clonotype was picked up a small number of times. The V gene is TRBV6-5, the J gene TRBJ1-4; D perhaps matches TRBD1 (5 bases). Looked up from germline, CDR1 is MNHEY and CDR2 is SVGAGI. V gave up 2 bases and J gave up 8 bases, with 9 bases separating them. The CDR3 sequence is 13 residues long. The CDR3: CASSYGGYEKLFF. The CDR3 nucleotides read TGTGCCAGCAGTTACGGGGGGTACGAAAAACTGTTTTTT.

V usage is TRBV7-9 and J usage is TRBJ2-3; D may be TRBD2 (5 bases). The germline V gene has CDR1 SEHNR and CDR2 FQNEAQ (reference sequence). Trimming cost V 4 bases and J 1 base, with 18 bases left between them. This CDR3 contains 17 residues. The CDR3 sequence: CASSWSGLRRGTDTQYF. CDR3 bases: TGTGCCAGCAGCTGGAGCGGTTTGCGTAGGGGCACAGATACGCAGTATTTT.

The V call is TRBV15, the J call TRBJ1-4; D remains ambiguous. The V end lost 0 bases, the J end lost 6 bases, and 8 bases lay between the germline ends. Germline CDR1 reads LNHNV; CDR2 reads YYDKDF (reference sequence). This CDR3 is 14 amino acids long. The chain's CDR3 is CATSREHFDEKLFF. The CDR3 DNA reads as TGTGCCACCAGCAGAGAACATTTCGATGAAAAACTGTTTTTT.

This clonotype was seen more than once but under ten times. The J gene is TRBJ2-6, the V gene TRBV5-1; D gene uncertain. Germline CDR1 reads SGHRS; CDR2 reads YFSETQ. This CDR3 is built from 15 residues. V lost 0 bases to trimming and J lost 4 bases, with 8 bases between them. CDR3 loop: CASSLASTGANVLTF. CDR3 nucleotide sequence: TGCGCCAGCAGCTTGGCTTCAACCGGGGCCAACGTCCTGACTTTC.

In this sample, this clonotype turned up a few times. The V and J genes are TRBV6-6 and TRBJ2-5; D is possibly TRBD1 (7 bases). The CDR3 is made up of 17 amino acids. Germline V CDR1 and CDR2: MNHNY, SVGAGI (reference sequence). The V end was cut by 5 bases, the J end by 5 bases, with 24 bases between. CDR3 in DNA: TGTGCCAGCAGTAGGGCCGGACAGGAGGGGTATAAGGAGACCCAGTACTTC. Its protein is CASSRAGQEGYKETQYF.

This clonotype was observed a handful of times. The chain couples TRBV3-1 to TRBJ2-3; 9 bases map to TRBD1. V shed 1 base and J 3 bases; nucleotides not matched to a gene: 8. Germline lookup yields CDR1 LGHDT and CDR2 YNNKEL (reference sequence). The CDR3 covers 17 residues. DNA of the CDR3: TGTGCCAGCAGCCAAGCCCCATGGGACAGGGAAACAGATACGCAGTATTTT. It codes for CASSQAPWDRETDTQYF.

The CDR3 is CAITLGGRYNEQYF. The CDR3, as DNA: TGTGCCATCACCCTAGGGGGCAGGTACAATGAGCAGTACTTC. This chain uses TRBV10-3 with TRBJ2-1, with TRBD1 identical over 7 bases. The better agreement between TRBJ2-7 and the DNA end casts doubt on the J call. CDR3 size: 14 residues. Germline lookup yields CDR1 ENHRY and CDR2 SYGVKD.

This clonotype was detected many times. The chain has TRBV20-1 and TRBJ2-1; 7 bases are a match to TRBD2. Germline values: CDR1 DFQATT, CDR2 SNEGSKA (reference sequence). The CDR3 has 16 residues. Here the CDR3 DNA reads TGCAACCCGCTAGCTCTAACTAGCGAGGGCTACAATGAGCAGTTCTTC. It specifies CNPLALTSEGYNEQFF.

Details on this clonotype: This clone may be a read error of a much larger clone one base away. J is TRBJ2-1 and V is TRBV12-3 or TRBV12-4; D is perhaps TRBD1 (6 bases). The V gene lost 7 bases and the J gene lost 7 bases, with 14 bases spanning the gap. CDR3 length equals 13 residues. CDR3 region: CASTATGTNEQFF. The CDR3 bases are TGTGCCAGCACTGCGACTGGGACAAATGAGCAGTTCTTC.

This chain connects TRBV24-1 to TRBJ2-3; a possible D gene is TRBD2 (5 bases). CDR3 length equals 14 residues. Germline V gene lookup returns CDR1 KGHDR and CDR2 SFDVKD. The V end was cut by 5 bases, the J end by 5 bases, with 13 bases between. CDR3 loop: CATSGSDRGDTQYF. The CDR3 DNA sequence: TGTGCCACCAGTGGTTCAGACCGGGGAGATACGCAGTATTTT.

The chain is built from TRBV9 and TRBJ2-5; the match to TRBD2 covers 8 bases. This CDR3 contains 13 residues. V shed 0 bases, J shed 11 bases, and the junction held 6 bases outside the gene matches. Looked up from germline, CDR1 is SGDLS and CDR2 is YYNGEE. The chain's CDR3 is CASSVAPREEQYF. CDR3 in DNA: TGTGCCAGCAGCGTAGCTCCGCGGGAGGAGCAGTACTTC.